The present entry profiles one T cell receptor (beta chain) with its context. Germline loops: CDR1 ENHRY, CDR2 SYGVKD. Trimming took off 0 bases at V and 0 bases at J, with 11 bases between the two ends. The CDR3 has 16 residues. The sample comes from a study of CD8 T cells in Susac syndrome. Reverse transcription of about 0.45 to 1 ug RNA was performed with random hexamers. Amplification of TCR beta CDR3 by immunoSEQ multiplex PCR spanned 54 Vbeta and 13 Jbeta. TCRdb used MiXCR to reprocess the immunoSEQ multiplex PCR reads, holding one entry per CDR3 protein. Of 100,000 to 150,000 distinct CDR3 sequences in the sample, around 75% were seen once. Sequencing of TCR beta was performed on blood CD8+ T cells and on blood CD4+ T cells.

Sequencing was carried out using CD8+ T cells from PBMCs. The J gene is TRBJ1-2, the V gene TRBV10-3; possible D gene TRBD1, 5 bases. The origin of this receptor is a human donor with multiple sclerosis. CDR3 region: CAISESTDTSNYGYTF. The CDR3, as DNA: TGTGCCATCAGTGAGTCGACAGATACCTCTAACTATGGCTACACCTTC.